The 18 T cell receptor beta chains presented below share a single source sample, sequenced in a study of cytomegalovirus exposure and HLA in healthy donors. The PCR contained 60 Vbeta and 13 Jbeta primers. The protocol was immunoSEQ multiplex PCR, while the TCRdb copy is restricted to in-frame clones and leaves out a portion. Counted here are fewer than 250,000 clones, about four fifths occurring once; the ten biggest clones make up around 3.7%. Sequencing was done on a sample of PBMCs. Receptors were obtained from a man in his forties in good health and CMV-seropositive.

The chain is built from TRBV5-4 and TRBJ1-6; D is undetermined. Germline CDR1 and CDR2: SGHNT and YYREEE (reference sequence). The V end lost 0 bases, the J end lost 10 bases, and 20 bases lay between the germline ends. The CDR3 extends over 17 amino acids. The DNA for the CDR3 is TGTGCCAGCAGCTTGGGGGGAGCCGGGCCCTCCCCGTCACCCCTCCACTTT. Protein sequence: CASSLGGAGPSPSPLHF.

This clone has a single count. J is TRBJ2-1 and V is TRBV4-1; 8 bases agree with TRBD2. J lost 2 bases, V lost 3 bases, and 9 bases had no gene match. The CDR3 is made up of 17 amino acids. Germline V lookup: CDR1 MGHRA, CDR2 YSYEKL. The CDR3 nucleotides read TGCGCCAGCAGCCACCCCAGCGGGGGCTCCACCTACAATGAGCAGTTCTTC. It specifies CASSHPSGGSTYNEQFF.

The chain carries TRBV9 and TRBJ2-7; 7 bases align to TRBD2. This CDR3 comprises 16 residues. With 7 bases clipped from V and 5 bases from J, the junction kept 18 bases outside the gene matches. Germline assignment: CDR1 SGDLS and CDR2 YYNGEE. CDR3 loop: CASPDRGRAGRNEQYF. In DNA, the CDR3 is TGTGCCAGCCCTGATCGGGGGAGGGCAGGGCGAAACGAGCAGTACTTC.

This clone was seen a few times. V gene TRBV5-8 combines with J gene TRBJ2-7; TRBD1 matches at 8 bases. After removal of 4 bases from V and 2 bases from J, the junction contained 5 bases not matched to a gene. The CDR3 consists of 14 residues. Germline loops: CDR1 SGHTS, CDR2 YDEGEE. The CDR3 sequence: CASSPRTGTYEQYF. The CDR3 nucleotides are TGTGCCAGCAGCCCAAGGACAGGGACCTACGAGCAGTACTTC.

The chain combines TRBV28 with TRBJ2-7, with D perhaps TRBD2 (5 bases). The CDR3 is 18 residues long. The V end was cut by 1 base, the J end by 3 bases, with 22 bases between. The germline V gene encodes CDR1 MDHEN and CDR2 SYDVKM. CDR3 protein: CASSLSRLFTRTHYEQYF. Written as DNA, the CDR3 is TGTGCCAGCAGTTTATCCAGACTCTTCACCCGGACTCACTACGAGCAGTACTTC.

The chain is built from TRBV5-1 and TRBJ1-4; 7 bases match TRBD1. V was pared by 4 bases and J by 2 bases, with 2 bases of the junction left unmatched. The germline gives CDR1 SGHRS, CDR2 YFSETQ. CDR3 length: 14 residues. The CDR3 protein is CASSPGQTNEKLFF. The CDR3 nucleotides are TGCGCCAGCAGCCCGGGACAGACTAATGAAAAACTGTTTTTT.

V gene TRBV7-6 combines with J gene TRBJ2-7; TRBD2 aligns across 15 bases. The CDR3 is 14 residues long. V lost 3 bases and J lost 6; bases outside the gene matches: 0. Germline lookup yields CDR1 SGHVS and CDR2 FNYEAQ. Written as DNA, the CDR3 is TGTGCCAGCAGCTTGGGACTAGCGGGGGGCGAGCAGTACTTC. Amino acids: CASSLGLAGGEQYF.

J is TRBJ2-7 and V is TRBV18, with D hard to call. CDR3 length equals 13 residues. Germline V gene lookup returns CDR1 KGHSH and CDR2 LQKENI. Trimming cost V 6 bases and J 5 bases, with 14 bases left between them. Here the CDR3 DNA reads TGTGCCAGCTCCCCCGGTCCGTCCAACGAGCAGTACTTC. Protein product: CASSPGPSNEQYF.

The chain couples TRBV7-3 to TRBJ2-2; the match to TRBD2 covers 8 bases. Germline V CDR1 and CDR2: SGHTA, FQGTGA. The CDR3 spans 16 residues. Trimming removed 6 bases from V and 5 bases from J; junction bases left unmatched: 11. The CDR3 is CASRPKAGGETGELFF. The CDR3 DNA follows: TGTGCCAGCAGGCCCAAGGCGGGAGGTGAAACCGGGGAGCTGTTTTTT.

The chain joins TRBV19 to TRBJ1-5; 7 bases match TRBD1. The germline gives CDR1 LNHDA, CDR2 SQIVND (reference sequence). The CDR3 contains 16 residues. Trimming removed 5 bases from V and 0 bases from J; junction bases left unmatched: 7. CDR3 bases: TGTGCCAGTAGTGACCAGACAGGGATTAGCAATCAGCCCCAGCATTTT. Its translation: CASSDQTGISNQPQHF.

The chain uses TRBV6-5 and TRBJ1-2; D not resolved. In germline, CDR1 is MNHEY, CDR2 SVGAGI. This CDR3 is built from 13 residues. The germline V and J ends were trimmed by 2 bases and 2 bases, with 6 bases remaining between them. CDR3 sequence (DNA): TGTGCCAGCAGTTACGAGAGGAACTATGGCTACACCTTC. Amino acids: CASSYERNYGYTF.

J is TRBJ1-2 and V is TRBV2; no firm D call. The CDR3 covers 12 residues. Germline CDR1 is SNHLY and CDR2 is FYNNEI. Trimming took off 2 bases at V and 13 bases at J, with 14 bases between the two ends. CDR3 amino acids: CASSELWSQVTF. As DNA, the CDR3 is TGTGCCAGCAGTGAATTGTGGTCCCAGGTCACCTTC.

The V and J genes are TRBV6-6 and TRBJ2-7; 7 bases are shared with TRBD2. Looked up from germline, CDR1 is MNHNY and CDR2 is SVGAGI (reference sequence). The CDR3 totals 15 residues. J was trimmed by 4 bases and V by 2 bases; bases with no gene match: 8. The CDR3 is CASSYGAWEGYEQYF. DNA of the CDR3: TGTGCCAGCAGTTACGGGGCATGGGAGGGGTACGAGCAGTACTTC.

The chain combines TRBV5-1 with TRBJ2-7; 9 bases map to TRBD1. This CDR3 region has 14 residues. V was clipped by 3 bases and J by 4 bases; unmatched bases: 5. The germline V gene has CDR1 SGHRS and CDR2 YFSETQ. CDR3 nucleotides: TGCGCCAGCAGCTCTAACAGGGGGCAGTACGAGCAGTACTTC. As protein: CASSSNRGQYEQYF.

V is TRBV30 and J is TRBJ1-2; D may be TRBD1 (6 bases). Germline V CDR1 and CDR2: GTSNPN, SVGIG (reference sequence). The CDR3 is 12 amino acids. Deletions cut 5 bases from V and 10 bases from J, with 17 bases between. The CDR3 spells CAWFRDTRSYTF. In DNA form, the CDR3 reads TGTGCCTGGTTCCGGGACACGAGGTCCTACACCTTC.

The CDR3 DNA reads TGTGCCAGCAGCCAAGAAAGGTTGGGCAGGGAGGATGAAAAACTGTTTTTT. It is translated as CASSQERLGREDEKLFF. The rearrangement links TRBV4-2 to TRBJ1-4; D might be TRBD1 (5 bases). The CDR3 has 17 amino acids. V shed 0 bases and J shed 6 bases, with 17 bases lying between them. CDR1 and CDR2 (germline): LGHNA, YNFKEQ.

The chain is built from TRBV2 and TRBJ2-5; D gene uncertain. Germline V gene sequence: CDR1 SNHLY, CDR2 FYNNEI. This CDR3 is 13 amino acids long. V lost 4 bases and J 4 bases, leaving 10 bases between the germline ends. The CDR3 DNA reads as TGTGCCAGCAGTGGGAGCAGCCTAGAGACCCAGTACTTC. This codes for CASSGSSLETQYF.

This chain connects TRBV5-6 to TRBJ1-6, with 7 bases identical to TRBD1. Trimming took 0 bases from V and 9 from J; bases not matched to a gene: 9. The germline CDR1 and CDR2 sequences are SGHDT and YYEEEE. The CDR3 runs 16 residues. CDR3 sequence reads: CASSLVAGGAGSPLHF. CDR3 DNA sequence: TGTGCCAGCAGCTTGGTAGCAGGGGGTGCCGGTTCACCCCTCCACTTT.